This paragraph covers one T cell receptor beta chain sequence. Which antigen it targets is not known. No qualities accompany the bases; no much larger clone lies one base away. The data were obtained in a study of siplizumab effects on memory and regulatory T cells (dated by TCRdb to about 2019). Describing the broader study: The effect of the anti-CD2 antibody siplizumab on alloreactive T-cell subsets was examined in allogeneic mixed lymphocyte reactions constructed from human PBMCs.

The receptor library was made with the immunoSEQ multiplex PCR assay. The deep sequencing platform assayed around 10^5 TCR templates per sample. Genomic DNA extracted from sorted T cells was used for TCRbeta CDR3 sequencing. On the authors' methods: The R programming language was used for the clonal analysis of the TCRbeta CDR3 data. Alloreactive CD4+ and CD8+ clones were identified by comparing unstimulated samples to CFSE-low samples taken after the reaction. Regulatory or non-regulatory origin was assigned to alloreactive CD4+ clones by matching of sequences to sorted unstimulated Treg and non-Treg repertoires. TCRdb retrieved this table from immuneACCESS and kept in-frame rearrangements only. Not all clones are present; in checked studies, unresolved V genes account for under half, and no reason is known for the remainder. Clone size and V and J calls were adopted from that table, with D and trimming inferred from the DNA. This sample comprises more than 85,000 clones, approximately 90% of them detected only once. Under 0.75% of the sample is in the top ten clones.

Study-wide findings and limitations: For roughly 75-95% of proliferating CD4+ or CD8+ clones, no naive or memory phenotype could be assigned. Sequences below about 10^-5 frequency were poorly captured, so only a minor fraction of alloreactive clones could be mapped to unstimulated subsets. Whether proliferating Tregs from siplizumab cultures were suppressive was not functionally confirmed. Compared with memory T cells, unstimulated naive T cells appeared more diverse, and naive cells seemed to make a substantial contribution to the alloresponse. In reactions with siplizumab, an average of 68.8% of mappable alloreactive CD4+ clones were Treg-derived, compared with 25% to 30% in control reactions. The cumulative frequency of alloreactive sequences traceable to unstimulated CD4+ memory T cells was significantly reduced by siplizumab.

Sorted unstimulated T cells, along with proliferating T cells recovered from mixed lymphocyte reactions, underwent TCRbeta CDR3 sequencing. Fresh whole blood from ten HLA-typed healthy donors was used as the source from which PBMCs were isolated. To map where alloreactive clones came from, unstimulated CD4+ regulatory T cells were FACS-sorted. The source is a human donor in good health. What was sequenced was Tregs sorted from blood.

The CDR3 has the sequence CASSLKMGNRDSGSYEQYF. The DNA is TGTGCCAGCAGCTTAAAAATGGGTAACCGGGACAGCGGCTCCTACGAGCAGTACTTC. Here the chain combines TRBV7-7 and TRBJ2-7; 7 bases in between match TRBD1. The CDR3 goes from the cysteine to the phenylalanine over 19 residues. The CDR3 DNA has 57 bases and is translated from base 1. As encoded in the germline V gene (reference sequence), CDR1 is SSHAT while CDR2 is FNYEAQ. Clipping removes 2 bases from V and 0 bases from J, with 16 as the unmatched junction base count.